A selection of T cell receptor beta chains follows, all from one sample in a study of Graves' ophthalmopathy and Graves' hyperthyroidism. Using its own MiXCR run on the multiplex PCR reads, TCRdb lists one record per CDR3 protein. The sample carries more than 300,000 distinct CDR3 sequences, roughly 17% recorded once. The specimen was peripheral blood. All receptors come from an adult woman with stable Graves' hyperthyroidism. The CDR3 runs from the conserved cysteine through the conserved F or W. D genes are given only for firm matches. Not all rows give a size; the values are once, few, many and, for expanded clones, a class.

TRBV6-1	NA	many	TRBJ2-7	TGTGCCAGCAGTGCCCGGGGGGCTGAATACGAGCAGTACTTC	CASSARGAEYEQYF
TRBV6-1	TRBD1	NA	TRBJ2-5	TGTGCCAGCAGTAGGGGGCCCGCTCAAGAGACCCAGTACTTC	CASSRGPAQETQYF
TRBV6-1	NA	NA	TRBJ2-7	TGTGCCAGCGGGGGCCAATCCTACGAGCAGTACTTC	CASGGQSYEQYF
TRBV27	TRBD1	NA	TRBJ1-2	TGTGCCAGCAGTCCCCCGGGACAGGGGGTATATGGCTACACCTTC	CASSPPGQGVYGYTF
TRBV7-9	NA	many	TRBJ1-2	TGTGCCAGCAGCCTCGGGTCTTCGGATCGCGGCTACACCTTC	CASSLGSSDRGYTF
TRBV11-2	TRBD1	many	TRBJ2-7	TGTGCCAGCAGCGCTTCCGGGACAGAGGTCTACGAGCAGTACTTC	CASSASGTEVYEQYF
TRBV4-1	NA	many	TRBJ1-1	TGCGCCAGCAGCCAAGATGGACGGACAGCTGAAGCTTTCTTT	CASSQDGRTAEAFF
TRBV19	NA	NA	TRBJ1-1	TGTGCCAGTAGTAGGGTAGGGGACCTGAACACTGAAGCTTTCTTT	CASSRVGDLNTEAFF
TRBV30	NA	NA	TRBJ2-5	TGTGCCTGGAGTCCCACAGGGTTCCAAGAGACCCAGTACTTC	CAWSPTGFQETQYF
TRBV24-1	NA	many	TRBJ1-1	TGTGCCACCCCTGGTGGGCGTCACACTGAAGCTTTCTTT	CATPGGRHTEAFF
TRBV28	NA	many	TRBJ2-7	TGTGCCAGCAGTTTAACGGCGCGGGACAGTCGGGTCGAGCAGTACTTC	CASSLTARDSRVEQYF
TRBV27	TRBD1	NA	TRBJ2-2	TGTGCCAGCAGTTTATCGCCGGGACAGGGCACCGGGGAGCTGTTTTTT	CASSLSPGQGTGELFF
TRBV10-3	NA	many	TRBJ1-5	TGTGCCATCAGTGAGGTGAATCAGCCCCAGCATTTT	CAISEVNQPQHF
TRBV7-2	NA	NA	TRBJ2-2	TGTGCCAGCAGCTTAGCGCAGGGGAGGGCCGGGGAGCTGTTTTTT	CASSLAQGRAGELFF
TRBV6-2/TRBV6-3	TRBD2	NA	TRBJ2-3	TGTGTCAGCAGGAGACTAGCGGCTGATACGCAGTATTTT	CVSRRLAADTQYF
TRBV11-2	NA	many	TRBJ1-1	TGTGCCAGCAGCCAAGAGGGGAAGGGAACTGAAGCTTTCTTT	CASSQEGKGTEAFF
TRBV20-1	TRBD1	few	TRBJ1-1	TGCAGTGCTAACAGGGGGCTAAACACTGAAGCTTTCTTT	CSANRGLNTEAFF
TRBV13	NA	many	TRBJ2-5	TGTGCCAGCAGCCAAAATACGGTCCAAGAGACCCAGTACTTC	CASSQNTVQETQYF
TRBV10-1	NA	many	TRBJ2-4	TGCGCCAGCAGTGAGTCGACAAGTATTAGGGCCAAAAACATTCAGTACTTC	CASSESTSIRAKNIQYF
TRBV28	NA	few	TRBJ2-7	TGTGCCAGCACCGCAGGGGGGTTTTCCCCCTACGAGCAGTACTTC	CASTAGGFSPYEQYF
TRBV28	NA	many	TRBJ1-1	TGTGCCAGCAGTTTAGCCCCCCAGGTCTCGAACACTGAAGCTTTCTTT	CASSLAPQVSNTEAFF